These T cell receptor beta chains were read from a single sample in a study of control samples from healthy donors and cancer patients. Profiled with immunoSEQ multiplex PCR; TCRdb holds only in-frame clones, not every one. The sample contains over 110,000 clones, roughly nine tenths of which appear only once. The sequencing sample was made of blood. These receptors all come from a woman aged 25 to 39 in good health. Both conserved end residues are part of each CDR3. A D gene is named only where the DNA matches it firmly. Expanded clones get a size class; other rows say once, few or many, or leave the size out.

>TRBV5-1|NA|TRBJ1-1|NA
CASSLGRVDTEAFF
TGCGCCAGCAGCTTAGGCAGGGTGGACACTGAAGCTTTCTTT
>TRBV12-5|NA|TRBJ1-2|NA
CASGLETGTVYTF
TGTGCTAGTGGTTTGGAGACCGGGACGGTCTACACCTTC
>TRBV6-5|TRBD1|TRBJ2-7|NA
CASSLAHGTGDEQYF
TGTGCCAGCAGCCTAGCCCACGGGACAGGGGACGAGCAGTACTTC
>TRBV19|NA|TRBJ2-1|NA
CASSPNVLSNEQFF
TGTGCCAGTAGTCCCAACGTCCTCTCCAATGAGCAGTTCTTC
>TRBV29-1|NA|TRBJ1-1|NA
CSVETGWGRRVNTEAFF
TGCAGCGTTGAAACGGGCTGGGGGCGTCGGGTGAACACTGAAGCTTTCTTT
>TRBV5-1|TRBD1|TRBJ1-6|NA
CASSLEVGQGIGSPLHF
TGCGCCAGCAGCTTGGAAGTGGGACAGGGAATAGGTTCACCCCTCCACTTT
>TRBV3-1/TRBV3-2|NA|TRBJ2-7|NA
CASSPMTGAYEQYF
TGTGCCAGCAGCCCTATGACAGGCGCCTACGAGCAGTACTTC
>TRBV12-3/TRBV12-4|NA|TRBJ1-5|NA
CASSPGGGQPQHF
TGTGCCAGCAGCCCGGGGGGTGGTCAGCCCCAGCATTTT
>TRBV30|NA|TRBJ1-6|NA
CAWSQLIGSSYNSPLHF
TGTGCCTGGAGCCAGTTAATAGGAAGCTCCTATAATTCACCCCTCCACTTT
>TRBV27|TRBD1|TRBJ2-7|NA
CASTPRTGLLYEQYF
TGTGCCAGCACCCCCCGGACAGGGCTTCTATACGAGCAGTACTTC
>TRBV11-3|NA|TRBJ1-3|NA
CASSPGGDTGNTIYF
TGTGCCAGCAGTCCTGGGGGTGATACTGGAAACACCATATATTTT
>TRBV18|NA|TRBJ1-6|NA
CASSITDSPLSPLHF
TGTGCCAGCTCGATCACCGACAGCCCTCTGTCACCCCTCCACTTT
>TRBV19|TRBD1|TRBJ2-2|NA
CASQPPGQGARELFF
TGTGCCAGTCAACCACCGGGACAGGGGGCACGGGAGCTGTTTTTT
>TRBV4-2|TRBD1|TRBJ2-2|NA
CASSLLQGATGELFF
TGTGCCAGCAGCCTACTACAGGGGGCCACCGGGGAGCTGTTTTTT
>TRBV7-6|NA|TRBJ1-1|NA
CASSLTGGLNTEAFF
TGTGCCAGCAGCCTTACTGGGGGGCTGAACACTGAAGCTTTCTTT
>TRBV19|NA|TRBJ2-3|once
CASSIRTTTDTQYF
TGTGCCAGTAGTATCCGGACTACCACAGATACGCAGTATTTT
>TRBV28|TRBD1|TRBJ1-3|once
CASSRQGALGNTIYF
TGTGCCAGCAGTCGACAGGGGGCGCTTGGAAACACCATATATTTT
>TRBV27|NA|TRBJ2-2|NA
CASSQSGLGTGELFF
TGTGCCAGCAGCCAAAGCGGGTTGGGCACCGGGGAGCTGTTTTTT
>TRBV10-3|NA|TRBJ1-1|once
CAIQNGQNTEAFF
TGTGCCATCCAGAACGGACAAAACACTGAAGCTTTCTTT
>TRBV28|TRBD2|TRBJ2-3|NA
CASSGSGRLADTQYF
TGTGCCAGCAGTGGGAGCGGGAGGTTGGCAGATACGCAGTATTTT
>TRBV4-1|TRBD1|TRBJ2-1|NA
CASSHGQGADEQFF
TGCGCCAGCAGCCACGGACAGGGGGCAGATGAGCAGTTCTTC
>TRBV29-1|TRBD2|TRBJ2-5|few
CSVEMRGDRQETQYF
TGCAGCGTTGAAATGCGGGGGGATAGGCAAGAGACCCAGTACTTC
>TRBV5-5|TRBD2|TRBJ2-2|NA
CASSLPSGNTGELFF
TGTGCCAGCAGCCTCCCTAGCGGGAACACCGGGGAGCTGTTTTTT
>TRBV5-1|NA|TRBJ2-3|NA
CASSLGGTDTQYF
TGCGCCAGCAGCTTGGGGGGTACAGATACGCAGTATTTT
>TRBV27|NA|TRBJ1-1|NA
CASSSSGRIPYEAFF
TGTGCCAGCAGTTCCTCCGGACGGATACCTTATGAAGCTTTCTTT
>TRBV19|NA|TRBJ2-5|once
CASSHPPRGETQYF
TGTGCCAGTAGTCACCCCCCCAGGGGAGAGACCCAGTACTTC
>TRBV19|NA|TRBJ1-1|few
CASSDVGHTEAFF
TGTGCCAGCTCCGACGTGGGTCACACTGAAGCTTTCTTT
>TRBV11-3|TRBD2|TRBJ2-5|NA
CASSLGGEKTQYF
TGTGCCAGCAGCCTGGGGGGGGAAAAGACCCAGTACTTC
>TRBV25-1|TRBD1|TRBJ1-4|NA
CASSVQGLEKLFF
TGTGCCAGCAGTGTACAGGGGTTGGAAAAACTGTTTTTT
>TRBV12-3/TRBV12-4|NA|TRBJ2-2|NA
CASSSGDTGELFF
TGTGCCAGCAGTTCTGGGGACACCGGGGAGCTGTTTTTT
>TRBV20-1|NA|TRBJ2-2|few
CSASSPITGELFF
TGCAGTGCTAGTTCGCCCATCACCGGGGAGCTGTTTTTT
>TRBV6-6|NA|TRBJ1-5|NA
CASSYSPTLIDQPQHF
TGTGCCAGCAGTTACTCTCCTACGTTGATTGATCAGCCCCAGCATTTT
>TRBV30|NA|TRBJ1-2|NA
CAWNRQSPYGYTF
TGTGCCTGGAACCGGCAGTCACCCTATGGCTACACCTTC
>TRBV27|NA|TRBJ1-6|NA
CASSSSQGFNSPLHF
TGTGCCAGCAGTTCCTCCCAGGGGTTTAATTCACCCCTCCACTTT
>TRBV7-8|TRBD1|TRBJ2-1|once
CASSLGLTGGARRNEQFF
TGTGCCAGCAGCTTAGGTCTGACAGGGGGAGCCCGTCGCAATGAGCAGTTCTTC
>TRBV28|NA|TRBJ2-3|NA
CASSLLGRKADTQYF
TGTGCCAGCAGTTTATTGGGGAGGAAGGCAGATACGCAGTATTTT
>TRBV6-5|NA|TRBJ1-1|NA
CASSYSGRRGNTEAFF
TGTGCCAGCAGTTACTCGGGACGACGCGGAAACACTGAAGCTTTCTTT
>TRBV9|NA|TRBJ1-6|once
CASSVQANSPLHF
TGTGCCAGCAGCGTACAAGCCAATTCACCCCTCCACTTT